This T cell receptor beta chain was recorded in a study of cytomegalovirus exposure and HLA in healthy donors. The wider study: About 85 million unique TCR sequences came from HLA-typed donors in an early release.

Points from the study as a whole: Researchers catalogued under 200 TCR beta chains as cytomegalovirus-associated. As a later analysis revealed, most CMV-associated TCR beta chains appeared HLA-restricted.

Germline assignment: CDR1 DFQATT and CDR2 SNEGSKA (reference sequence). This CDR3 has 10 amino acids. V shed 6 bases and J shed 6 bases, with 6 bases lying between them. Comments on this clone: The antigen is undetermined.

In the PCR, 60 Vbeta and 13 Jbeta primers were used. Using immunoSEQ multiplex PCR, the repertoire was profiled, and TCRdb retains in-frame clones only, with some absent. The data contain hundreds of thousands of clones, approximately 80% of them singletons. The sequence derives from a middle-aged man in good health and CMV-seronegative. The chain combines TRBV20-1 with TRBJ2-1; no definite D call. The sample taken for sequencing was PBMCs. The CDR3 spells CSAAINEQFF. CDR3 in DNA: TGCAGTGCCGCGATCAATGAGCAGTTCTTC.